The sequence of this T cell receptor (beta chain) was determined in a study of blood T cell repertoires in COVID-19. The wider study: The study drew acute and convalescent COVID-19 samples from the United States, Italy and Spain. The cDNA or gDNA used as material had been derived from T cells, B-cell-depleted T cells, or PBMCs.

The CDR3 sequence is 15 residues long. The germline CDR1 and CDR2 sequences are SGHVS and FQNEAQ. V trimming: 5 bases; J trimming: 4 bases; junction bases outside the gene matches: 10. In the original analysis: The authors estimated nucleated cell counts from reference gene primer amplification. Some clones are missing from TCRdb's copy, which holds only in-frame ones; the method was immunoSEQ multiplex PCR. The D gene and trimming were derived from the DNA, and the V and J assignments and clone size from that table. The sample yields under 75,000 clones, roughly 80% seen once. The genes are TRBV7-8 and TRBJ2-7; 8 positions match TRBD2. The receptor's source is a man aged 65 to 85 who had recovered from COVID-19. Specimen: peripheral blood. The CDR3 DNA is TGTGCCAGCAGCCATCGGAGCGGGAGCTTATACGAGCAGTACTTC. Translation: CASSHRSGSLYEQYF.